This TCR beta chain stems from a study of T cell repertoires in cytomegalovirus infection. Study information: Indications came from public TCR beta signatures; they pointed to CMV infection and to a matching HLA type.

In TCRdb, the reads were re-called with MiXCR into one record per CDR3 protein. Among some 110,000 distinct CDR3 sequences listed, over 9.5% were seen once. Study observations and caveats: The study identified carriers of CMV plus the relevant HLA from cumulative public TCR beta family frequency. Dominating the ex vivo response were TCR beta clonotypes that were CMV-specific and HLA-C-restricted.

This clonotype has a count of ten or more. As yet, its antigen is unknown. Germline V gene data show CDR1 as SGHTA and CDR2 as FQGNSA. This CDR3 has 15 amino acids. Trimming took 2 bases from V and 0 from J, leaving 8 bases between them. The sequence was obtained from a human donor in good health (CMV status not recorded). Some clones in this sample may be carry-over from other donors' samples. The sequenced material came from PBMCs, sequenced either directly or after in vitro stimulation (not recorded which). This chain connects TRBV7-2 to TRBJ1-5, with D possibly matching TRBD1 (5 bases). CDR3 DNA sequence: TGTGCCAGCAGCTTAAAGGGGCCTAGCAATCAGCCCCAGCATTTT. It yields the protein CASSLKGPSNQPQHF.